The 29 T cell receptor beta chains reported below all come from one sample, sequenced in a study of identical twins. TCRdb reprocessed the 5' RACE reads via MiXCR and lists one record per CDR3 protein. The table has hundreds of thousands of distinct CDR3 sequences, around 7% seen once. These records were also assigned to another study, of yellow fever vaccine responses in identical twins.

Sample: memory (CD45RO+) T cells sorted from blood. These receptors were collected from a woman between 18 and 29 years old in good health.

This clonotype was observed many times. The V call is TRBV14, the J call TRBJ2-7; D not certain. Germline values: CDR1 SGHDN, CDR2 FVKESK. The CDR3 contains 14 residues. V was pared by 5 bases and J by 4 bases, with 15 bases between. The CDR3 protein is CASSFASGVYEQYV. In DNA form, the CDR3 reads TGTGCCAGCAGCTTTGCCTCTGGGGTTTACGAGCAGTACGTC.

The chain employs TRBV5-5 and TRBJ2-2; D ambiguous. The CDR3 is made up of 15 amino acids. CDR1 SGHKS and CDR2 YYEKEE come from the germline V gene (reference sequence). The V gene lost 3 bases and the J gene lost 1 base, with 10 bases spanning the gap. CDR3 protein: CASSYSDGNTGELFF. DNA for the CDR3: TGTGCCAGCAGCTACTCAGACGGGAACACCGGGGAGCTGTTTTTT.

The J gene is TRBJ2-6, the V gene TRBV24-1, with 10 bases aligning to TRBD1. Per germline, CDR1 KGHDR and CDR2 SFDVKD. With V trimmed by 5 bases and J by 4 bases, 7 bases remained unmatched. The CDR3 runs 17 residues. The CDR3 loop reads CATSGRDRGSGANVLTF. In DNA form, the CDR3 reads TGTGCCACCAGTGGCCGGGACAGGGGCTCCGGGGCCAACGTCCTGACTTTC.

The chain uses TRBV5-1 and TRBJ2-3; no reliable D call. The length of the CDR3 is 14 residues. V was cut by 1 base and J by 6 bases, with 12 bases left in between. Germline V gene lookup returns CDR1 SGHRS and CDR2 YFSETQ. The DNA for the CDR3 is TGCGCCAGCAGCTTGTATAGGCTTGGGGATACGCAGTATTTT. Encoded protein: CASSLYRLGDTQYF.

This clonotype was found a few times. The chain has TRBV24-1 and TRBJ2-5; 11 bases are a match to TRBD2. Germline V lookup: CDR1 KGHDR, CDR2 SFDVKD. The V gene end was trimmed by 9 bases and the J gene end by 4 bases; junction bases not matched to a gene: 6. This CDR3 has 14 residues. Here the CDR3 DNA reads TGTGCCACCCATACCGGACTAGCGGGAGAGACCCAGTACTTC. This sequence encodes CATHTGLAGETQYF.

This clonotype was counted many times. The rearrangement joins TRBV4-2 to TRBJ2-5; 8 bases line up with TRBD2. Germline V gives CDR1 LGHNA, CDR2 YNFKEQ. The CDR3 contains 17 residues. The J segment lost 1 base and the V segment lost 0 bases, leaving 7 bases of the junction unmatched. Here the CDR3 DNA reads TGTGCCAGCAGCCAAGATGAGAGACGGGAGGGCCAAGAGACCCAGTACTTC. It translates to CASSQDERREGQETQYF.

The V gene is TRBV29-1, the J gene TRBJ2-3; perhaps TRBD1 as D (6 bases). The CDR3 length is 14 residues. Trimming left V 0 bases short and J 5 bases short, with 12 bases between. From germline, CDR1 is SQVTM and CDR2 ANQGSEA. The DNA for the CDR3 is TGCAGCGTTGAAGAGGTCCCAGGGGTAGATACGCAGTATTTT. As protein: CSVEEVPGVDTQYF.

This clonotype was recorded many times. The chain uses TRBV25-1 and TRBJ2-7; D gene ambiguous. Germline CDR1 reads MGHDK; CDR2 reads SYGVNS. This CDR3 spans 14 amino acids. V lost 4 bases to trimming and J lost 5 bases, with 15 bases between them. The CDR3 DNA reads as TGTGCCAGCAGTGGGAACCTCCATGTCGACGAGCAGTACTTC. Its translation: CASSGNLHVDEQYF.

This clonotype was picked up a small number of times. The chain combines TRBV29-1 with TRBJ2-4; 9 nucleotides match TRBD1. The germline gives CDR1 SQVTM, CDR2 ANQGSEA. J lost 0 bases, V lost 4 bases, and 4 bases had no gene match. The CDR3 length is 15 residues. CDR3 sequence (DNA): TGCAGCGTTGTGGGACAGGGCCTAGCCAAAAACATTCAGTACTTC. This gives the protein CSVVGQGLAKNIQYF.

The chain carries TRBV6-4 and TRBJ2-3, with 7 positions matching TRBD1. The junction had 11 bases not matched to a gene; V was cut back by 0 bases and J by 8 bases. The CDR3 is 16 amino acids. Per germline, CDR1 MRHNA and CDR2 SNTAGT. The CDR3 DNA follows: TGTGCCAGCAGTGACTCTTACACAGGGGATATGGGTACGCAGTATTTT. This sequence encodes CASSDSYTGDMGTQYF.

The chain has TRBV24-1 and TRBJ2-1; TRBD2 matches at 8 bases. CDR1 and CDR2 (germline): KGHDR, SFDVKD. The junction had 5 bases not matched to a gene; V was cut back by 1 base and J by 4 bases. CDR3 length equals 16 residues. The CDR3 DNA is TGTGCCACCAGTGATTTTACGGGAGGGGGATACAATGAGCAGTTCTTC. Encoded protein: CATSDFTGGGYNEQFF.

The chain employs TRBV11-3 and TRBJ2-7; D gene unclear. V was clipped by 5 bases and J by 3 bases, with 14 bases between them. The germline CDR1 and CDR2 sequences are SGHNT and YENEEA. CDR3 size: 14 residues. The CDR3: CASSPRIPRYEQYF. CDR3 bases: TGTGCCAGCAGCCCTAGAATTCCTCGCTACGAGCAGTACTTC.

This clonotype was observed at least ten times. V is TRBV4-2 and J is TRBJ1-6, with TRBD1 matching over 7 bases. The junction had 8 bases not matched to a gene; V was cut back by 3 bases and J by 6 bases. The CDR3 has 16 amino acids. Germline V lookup: CDR1 LGHNA, CDR2 YNFKEQ. The CDR3 here is CASSQADREGNSPLHF. The DNA for the CDR3 is TGTGCCAGCAGCCAGGCAGACAGGGAGGGTAATTCACCCCTCCACTTT.

This clonotype was seen many times. The chain links TRBV7-3 to TRBJ1-1, with D uncertain. The V end was cut by 0 bases, the J end by 2 bases, with 10 bases between. CDR3 length equals 15 residues. The germline V gene encodes CDR1 SGHTA and CDR2 FQGTGA. The CDR3 nucleotides are TGTGCCAGCAGCTTAACTGGAGGGCCTAACACTGAAGCTTTCTTT. This sequence encodes CASSLTGGPNTEAFF.

This clonotype was found many times. The chain is built from TRBV15 and TRBJ2-2, with D maybe TRBD2 (5 bases). CDR3 length: 14 amino acids. The germline V and J ends were trimmed by 0 bases and 6 bases, with 8 bases remaining between them. Looked up from germline, CDR1 is LNHNV and CDR2 is YYDKDF (reference sequence). The CDR3 protein is CATSRDRRAGELFF. CDR3 nucleotides: TGTGCCACCAGCAGAGATCGGCGGGCCGGGGAGCTGTTTTTT. Using reference TRBV15 and TRBJ2-2 for the parts outside the CDR3, the full variable domain is DAMVIQNPRYQVTQFGKPVTLSCSQTLNHNVMYWYQQKSSQAPKLLFHYYDKDFNNEADTPDNFQSRRPNTSFCFLDIRSPGLGDTAMYLCATSRDRRAGELFFGEGSRLTVL.

This clonotype was observed many times. The chain combines TRBV5-5 with TRBJ2-2, with 10 bases aligning to TRBD1. This CDR3 comprises 15 residues. The germline V gene has CDR1 SGHKS and CDR2 YYEKEE (reference sequence). Trimming took 4 bases from V and 4 from J; bases not matched to a gene: 4. Here the CDR3 DNA reads TGTGCCAGCAGCCTTTGGACAGGGGGCACCGGGGAGCTGTTTTTT. It specifies CASSLWTGGTGELFF. Full variable domain (remainder filled in from reference TRBV5-5 and TRBJ2-2): DAGVTQSPTHLIKTRGQQVTLRCSPISGHKSVSWYQQVLGQGPQFIFQYYEKEERGRGNFPDRFSARQFPNYSSELNVNALLLGDSALYLCASSLWTGGTGELFFGEGSRLTVL.

J is TRBJ2-5 and V is TRBV24-1; 9 nucleotides agree with TRBD1. Germline loops: CDR1 KGHDR, CDR2 SFDVKD. The CDR3 length is 17 residues. Germline trimming cut 4 bases from V and 5 bases from J; bases unmatched to any gene: 13. DNA of the CDR3: TGTGCCACCAGTGAAGGACAGGGGACCGGTAGCAGGGAGACCCAGTACTTC. Translation: CATSEGQGTGSRETQYF.

The J gene is TRBJ2-4, the V gene TRBV14; 12 positions agree with TRBD2. There are 18 residues in the CDR3. Trimming removed 0 bases from V and 0 bases from J; junction bases left unmatched: 3. Germline V lookup: CDR1 SGHDN, CDR2 FVKESK. DNA of the CDR3: TGTGCCAGCAGCCAAGAAAGGACTAGCGGGATAGCCAAAAACATTCAGTACTTC. Its protein product is CASSQERTSGIAKNIQYF.

This chain uses TRBV6-1 with TRBJ2-1, with 7 bases matching TRBD2. This CDR3 contains 18 residues. From germline, CDR1 is MNHNS and CDR2 SASEGT. With 6 bases clipped from V and 1 base from J, the junction kept 15 bases outside the gene matches. CDR3 in amino acids: CASRGRSGPGRSYNEQFF. CDR3 sequence (DNA): TGTGCCAGCAGGGGGAGGAGCGGCCCCGGGAGGTCCTACAATGAGCAGTTCTTC.

The CDR3 DNA reads as TGTGCCAGCAGCTTAGATACTGAGCAGTTCTTC. As protein: CASSLDTEQFF. This sequence joins TRBV11-3 and TRBJ2-1; D gene ambiguous. Trimming left V 0 bases short and J 9 bases short, with 3 bases between. Per germline, CDR1 SGHNT and CDR2 YENEEA. The CDR3 sequence is 11 residues long.

Only a few counts were recorded for this clonotype. This chain links TRBV5-8 with TRBJ2-5; D gene unclear. The V and J ends lost 3 bases and 9 bases respectively, with 9 bases between them. Per germline, CDR1 SGHTS and CDR2 YDEGEE. The CDR3 runs 11 residues. Here the CDR3 reads CASSSVLAQYF. The CDR3 region has the DNA TGTGCCAGCAGCTCCGTTTTGGCCCAGTACTTC.

Many counts were recorded for this clonotype. The V gene is TRBV5-6, the J gene TRBJ2-5; possibly TRBD2 for D (5 bases). Trimming cost V 0 bases and J 2 bases, with 8 bases left between them. The CDR3 has 14 residues. Germline-derived CDR1 and CDR2 are SGHDT and YYEEEE. The chain's CDR3 is CASSLGERQETQYF. CDR3 nucleotides: TGTGCCAGCAGCTTGGGAGAGCGGCAAGAGACCCAGTACTTC. The variable domain in full, completed from reference TRBV5-6 and TRBJ2-5, reads DAGVTQSPTHLIKTRGQQVTLRCSPKSGHDTVSWYQQALGQGPQFIFQYYEEEERQRGNFPDRFSGHQFPNYSSELNVNALLLGDSALYLCASSLGERQETQYFGPGTRLLVL.

This clonotype was counted many times. This chain links TRBV7-2 with TRBJ2-1; no clear D gene. The CDR3 totals 16 residues. Germline V gene sequence: CDR1 SGHTA, CDR2 FQGNSA. The V end lost 7 bases, the J end lost 5 bases, and 21 bases lay between the germline ends. The chain's CDR3 is CASITPALALHNEQFF. The CDR3 DNA follows: TGTGCCAGCATCACCCCCGCTTTAGCCCTCCACAATGAGCAGTTCTTC.

The chain's CDR3 is CASSQTSGGAYNEQFF. CDR3 nucleotide sequence: TGTGCCAGCAGCCAAACCAGCGGGGGGGCGTACAATGAGCAGTTCTTC. The V and J genes are TRBV3-1 and TRBJ2-1; 10 bases are shared with TRBD2. The germline V gene has CDR1 LGHDT and CDR2 YNNKEL (reference sequence). The CDR3 totals 16 residues. V trimming: 2 bases; J trimming: 4 bases; junction bases outside the gene matches: 5.

V is TRBV4-1 and J is TRBJ1-5, with a tentative D call TRBD1 (6 bases). The length of the CDR3 is 13 residues. Germline V CDR1 and CDR2: MGHRA, YSYEKL. V lost 5 bases to trimming and J lost 4 bases, with 9 bases between them. DNA of the CDR3: TGCGCCAGCAGCGGACAGATAAATCAGCCCCAGCATTTT. This codes for CASSGQINQPQHF.

Comment on this clonotype: The junction does not match germline at one end; this may be a read error. The rearrangement links TRBV20-1 to TRBJ2-1; 16 nucleotides match TRBD2. Germline loops: CDR1 DFQATT, CDR2 SNEGSKA (reference sequence). The CDR3 covers 17 residues. CDR3 bases: TGCTGTGCTAGTTCTTCTGGGACTAGCGGGAGGGTCAATGAGCAGTTCTTC. Translation: CCASSSGTSGRVNEQFF.

This clonotype appeared a few times. The chain couples TRBV18 to TRBJ2-2; a possible D gene is TRBD2 (6 bases). The length of the CDR3 is 16 residues. Germline loops: CDR1 KGHSH, CDR2 LQKENI. The V and J ends lost 0 bases and 3 bases respectively, with 11 bases between them. For the CDR3, the DNA is TGTGCCAGCTCACCACCGTATAGCGGATACACCGGGGAGCTGTTTTTT. Translation gives CASSPPYSGYTGELFF. The entire variable domain, with the rest obtained from reference TRBV18 and TRBJ2-2, is as follows: NAGVMQNPRHLVRRRGQEARLRCSPMKGHSHVYWYRQLPEEGLKFMVYLQKENIIDESGMPKERFSAEFPKEGPSILRIQQVVRGDSAAYFCASSPPYSGYTGELFFGEGSRLTVL.

The sample holds many counts of this clonotype. J is TRBJ2-1 and V is TRBV29-1; TRBD2 matches 13 bases. The germline V gene encodes CDR1 SQVTM and CDR2 ANQGSEA. The CDR3 has 16 residues. Unmatched junction bases numbered 8, after V lost 4 bases and J lost 5 bases. This chain's CDR3 is CSVVVTSGRPNNEQFF. The CDR3 region has the DNA TGCAGCGTTGTTGTGACTAGCGGGAGGCCAAACAATGAGCAGTTCTTC.

The chain combines TRBV7-8 with TRBJ2-6, with 8 bases aligning to TRBD2. V dropped 5 bases and J dropped 2; count of bases not matched to a gene: 2. CDR3 length: 15 residues. Germline assignment: CDR1 SGHVS and CDR2 FQNEAQ. CDR3 sequence reads: CASSHGGAGANVLTF. The CDR3 DNA follows: TGTGCCAGCAGCCACGGGGGGGCTGGGGCCAACGTCCTGACTTTC.